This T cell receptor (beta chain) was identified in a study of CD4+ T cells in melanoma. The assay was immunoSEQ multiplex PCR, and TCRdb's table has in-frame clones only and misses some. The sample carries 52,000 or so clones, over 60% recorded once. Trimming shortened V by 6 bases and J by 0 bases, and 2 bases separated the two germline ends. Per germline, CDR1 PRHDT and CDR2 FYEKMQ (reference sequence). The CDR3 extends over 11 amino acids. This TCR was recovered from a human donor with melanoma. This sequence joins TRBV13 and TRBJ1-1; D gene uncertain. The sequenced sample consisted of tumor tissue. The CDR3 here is CASSVNTEAFF. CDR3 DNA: TGTGCCAGCAGTGTGAACACTGAAGCTTTCTTT.